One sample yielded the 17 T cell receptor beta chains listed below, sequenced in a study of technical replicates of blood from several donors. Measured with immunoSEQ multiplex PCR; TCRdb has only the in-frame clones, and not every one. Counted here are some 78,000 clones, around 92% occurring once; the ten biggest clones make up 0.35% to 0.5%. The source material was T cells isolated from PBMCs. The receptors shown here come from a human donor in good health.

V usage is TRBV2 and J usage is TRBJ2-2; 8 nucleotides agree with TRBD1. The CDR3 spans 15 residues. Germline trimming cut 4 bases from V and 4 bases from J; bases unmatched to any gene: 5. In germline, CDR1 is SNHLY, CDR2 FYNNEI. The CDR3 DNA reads TGTGCCAGCAGTGCGCAGGGGGCTAGCACCGGGGAGCTGTTTTTT. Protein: CASSAQGASTGELFF.

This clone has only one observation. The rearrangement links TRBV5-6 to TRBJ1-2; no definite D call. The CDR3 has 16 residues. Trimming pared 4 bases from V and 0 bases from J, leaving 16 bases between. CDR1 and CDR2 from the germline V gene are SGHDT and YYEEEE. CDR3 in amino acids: CASSPTRFIANYGYTF. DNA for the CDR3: TGTGCCAGCAGCCCTACCCGTTTCATAGCTAACTATGGCTACACCTTC.

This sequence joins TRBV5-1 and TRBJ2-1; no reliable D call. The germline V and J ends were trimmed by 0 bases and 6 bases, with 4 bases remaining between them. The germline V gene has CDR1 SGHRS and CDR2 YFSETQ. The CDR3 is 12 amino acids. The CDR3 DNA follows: TGCGCCAGCAGCTTGGTTCGCAATGAGCAGTTCTTC. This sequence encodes CASSLVRNEQFF.

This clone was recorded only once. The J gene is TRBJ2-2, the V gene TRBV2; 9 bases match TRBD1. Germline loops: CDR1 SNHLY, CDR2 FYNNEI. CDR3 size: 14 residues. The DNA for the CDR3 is TGTGGGGGCCGGGACAGGGTATTAACCGGGGAGCTGTTTTTT. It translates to CGGRDRVLTGELFF.

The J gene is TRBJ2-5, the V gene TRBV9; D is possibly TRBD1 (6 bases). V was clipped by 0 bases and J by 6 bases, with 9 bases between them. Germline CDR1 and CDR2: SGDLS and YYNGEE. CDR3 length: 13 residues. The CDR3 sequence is CASSVDRVQTQYF. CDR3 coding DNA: TGTGCCAGCAGCGTAGACAGGGTACAGACCCAGTACTTC.

CDR3 sequence: CAWSDLFAGGTDTQYF. The CDR3 DNA reads as TGTGCCTGGAGTGATCTGTTTGCGGGAGGGACCGATACGCAGTATTTT. The chain links TRBV30 to TRBJ2-3; 9 bases agree with TRBD2. The trim removed 1 base at V and 6 bases at J, leaving 11 bases unmatched. This CDR3 comprises 16 residues. Per the germline V gene, CDR1 is GTSNPN and CDR2 is SVGIG (reference sequence).

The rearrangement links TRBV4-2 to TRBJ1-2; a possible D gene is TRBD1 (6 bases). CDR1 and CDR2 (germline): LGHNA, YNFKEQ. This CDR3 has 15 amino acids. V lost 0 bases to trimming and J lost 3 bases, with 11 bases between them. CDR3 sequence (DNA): TGTGCCAGCAGCCAAGATGGGGGACAAGACTATGGCTACACCTTC. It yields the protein CASSQDGGQDYGYTF.

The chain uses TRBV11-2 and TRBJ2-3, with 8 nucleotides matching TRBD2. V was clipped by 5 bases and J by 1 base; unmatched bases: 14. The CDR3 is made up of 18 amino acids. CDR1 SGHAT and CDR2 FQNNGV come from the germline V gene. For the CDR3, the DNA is TGTGCCAGCAGCCGCCTGGGAAGCGGGAGCTGGGGCACAGATACGCAGTATTTT. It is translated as CASSRLGSGSWGTDTQYF. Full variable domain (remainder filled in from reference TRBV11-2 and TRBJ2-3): EAGVAQSPRYKIIEKRQSVAFWCNPISGHATLYWYQQILGQGPKLLIQFQNNGVVDDSQLPKDRFSAERLKGVDSTLKIQPAKLEDSAVYLCASSRLGSGSWGTDTQYFGPGTRLTVL.

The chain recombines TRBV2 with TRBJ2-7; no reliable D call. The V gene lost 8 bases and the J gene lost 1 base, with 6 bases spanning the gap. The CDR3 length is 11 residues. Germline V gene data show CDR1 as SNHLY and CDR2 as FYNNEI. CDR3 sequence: CASQVSYEQYF. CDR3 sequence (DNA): TGTGCCAGCCAGGTTTCCTACGAGCAGTACTTC.

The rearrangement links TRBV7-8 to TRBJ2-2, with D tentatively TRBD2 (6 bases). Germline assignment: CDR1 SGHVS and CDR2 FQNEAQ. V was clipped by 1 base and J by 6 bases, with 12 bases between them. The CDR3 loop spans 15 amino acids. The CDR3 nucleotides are TGTGCCAGCAGCTTAGAAGGAGGGGTGTCCGGGGAGCTGTTTTTT. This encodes CASSLEGGVSGELFF.

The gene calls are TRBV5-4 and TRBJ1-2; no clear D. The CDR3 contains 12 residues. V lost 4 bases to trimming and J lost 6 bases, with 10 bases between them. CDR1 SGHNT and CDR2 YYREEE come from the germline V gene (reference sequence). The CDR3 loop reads CASSTDWNGYTF. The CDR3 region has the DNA TGTGCCAGCAGCACGGACTGGAATGGCTACACCTTC.

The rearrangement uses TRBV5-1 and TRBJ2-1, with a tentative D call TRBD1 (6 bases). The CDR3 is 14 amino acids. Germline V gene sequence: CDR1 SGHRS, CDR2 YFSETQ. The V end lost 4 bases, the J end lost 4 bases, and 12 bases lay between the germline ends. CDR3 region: CASSVMDRYNEQFF. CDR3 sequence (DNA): TGCGCCAGCAGCGTAATGGACAGATACAATGAGCAGTTCTTC.

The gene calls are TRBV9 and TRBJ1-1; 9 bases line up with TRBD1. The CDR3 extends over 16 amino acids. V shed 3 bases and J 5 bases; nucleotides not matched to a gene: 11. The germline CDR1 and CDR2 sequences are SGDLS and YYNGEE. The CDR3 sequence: CASSGTGGAEGTEAFF. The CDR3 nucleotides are TGTGCCAGCAGCGGAACAGGGGGCGCAGAAGGGACTGAAGCTTTCTTT.

Here the CDR3 DNA reads TGTGCCATCAGTGCACGGTGGGGACAGGGGGCCCGGGAAAATATTGGCTACACCTTC. The encoded protein is CAISARWGQGARENIGYTF. The chain links TRBV10-3 to TRBJ1-2; 12 positions match TRBD1. The CDR3 loop spans 19 amino acids. J was trimmed by 7 bases and V by 4 bases; bases with no gene match: 19. Germline CDR1 ENHRY, CDR2 SYGVKD.

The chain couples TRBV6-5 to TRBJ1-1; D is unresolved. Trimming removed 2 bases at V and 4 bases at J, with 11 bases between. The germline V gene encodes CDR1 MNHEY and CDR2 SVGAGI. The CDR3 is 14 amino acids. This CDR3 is CASSYVSGSTEAFF. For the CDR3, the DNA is TGTGCCAGCAGTTACGTTTCTGGGAGCACTGAAGCTTTCTTT.

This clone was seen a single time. The CDR3 DNA is TGCGCCAGCAGTGGTTCACTCGGGGAGCAGCCCCAGCATTTT. Amino acids: CASSGSLGEQPQHF. V gene TRBV10-1 combines with J gene TRBJ1-5; D is uncertain. The CDR3 has 14 residues. Trimming left V 4 bases short and J 7 bases short, with 14 bases between. Germline CDR1 and CDR2: WNHNN and SYGVQD (reference sequence).

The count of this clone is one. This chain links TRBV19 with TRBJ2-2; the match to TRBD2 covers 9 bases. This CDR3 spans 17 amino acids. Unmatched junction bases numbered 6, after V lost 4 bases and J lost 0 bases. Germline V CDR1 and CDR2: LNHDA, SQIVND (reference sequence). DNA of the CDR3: TGTGCCAGTAGTAAAAATTTAGCGGGAGCGAACACCGGGGAGCTGTTTTTT. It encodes CASSKNLAGANTGELFF.